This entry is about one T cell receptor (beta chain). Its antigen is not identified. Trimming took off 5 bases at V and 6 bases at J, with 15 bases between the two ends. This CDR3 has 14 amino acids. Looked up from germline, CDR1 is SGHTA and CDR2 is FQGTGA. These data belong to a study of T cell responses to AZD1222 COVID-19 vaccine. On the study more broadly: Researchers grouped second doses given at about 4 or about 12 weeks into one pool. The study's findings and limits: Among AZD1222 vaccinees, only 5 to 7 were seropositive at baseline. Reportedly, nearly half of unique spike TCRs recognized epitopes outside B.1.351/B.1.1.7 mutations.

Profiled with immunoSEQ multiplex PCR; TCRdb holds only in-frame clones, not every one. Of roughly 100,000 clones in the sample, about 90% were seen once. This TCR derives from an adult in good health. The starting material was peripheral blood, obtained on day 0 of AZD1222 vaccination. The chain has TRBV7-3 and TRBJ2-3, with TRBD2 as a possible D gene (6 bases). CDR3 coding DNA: TGTGCCAGCAGCCCCACCGGGGGAAGGGATACGCAGTATTTT. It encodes CASSPTGGRDTQYF.